This TCR beta chain was profiled in a study of regulatory T cells in long-lasting Graves disease. A few counts support this clonotype. Antigen specificity is unknown. Germline CDR1 GTSNPN, CDR2 SVGIG (reference sequence). The CDR3 length is 14 residues. The J segment lost 4 bases and the V segment lost 6 bases, leaving 8 bases of the junction unmatched. According to the study, TCR beta libraries were built with iRepertoire HTBI primers and CDR3-region Arm-PCR. TCRdb fed the multiplex PCR reads into MiXCR, producing one record per CDR3 protein. The table has 400,000 to 500,000 distinct CDR3 sequences, about 20% seen once; the top ten hold around 13%. Time point defined: persistent/refractory GD, antithyroid drugs over 5 years with positive TRAb. Scientists built the TCR library using RNA that was extracted from PBMCs. Points from the study as a whole: It was in persistent disease that TRBV28, TRBJ1-2 and TRBJ2-5 were favored.

The sequence was collected from a female donor with Graves disease. The sample here was peripheral blood mononuclear cells (PBMCs), taken when the disease was refractory, from a patient treated with antithyroid drugs. The chain employs TRBV30 and TRBJ2-5; TRBD1 matches at 10 bases. CDR3 sequence reads: CACTGTGAVETQYF. CDR3 bases: TGTGCCTGCACCGGGACAGGGGCCGTAGAGACCCAGTACTTC.